The source of this T cell receptor beta chain is a study of control samples from healthy donors and cancer patients. Assay: immunoSEQ multiplex PCR; the TCRdb copy retains only in-frame clones and omits some. Of roughly 170,000 clones in the sample, 93% were seen once. The CDR3 extends over 15 amino acids. With V trimmed by 4 bases and J by 6 bases, 9 bases remained unmatched. Germline V gene data show CDR1 as SGHNT and CDR2 as YYREEE (reference sequence). The TCR originated in a woman aged 55-69 years in good health. The chain couples TRBV5-4 to TRBJ1-1, with 10 nucleotides matching TRBD1. Sample: blood. The DNA for the CDR3 is TGTGCCAGCAGCCCCAGACAGGGGGCAACCTCTGAAGCTTTCTTT. Its translation is CASSPRQGATSEAFF.